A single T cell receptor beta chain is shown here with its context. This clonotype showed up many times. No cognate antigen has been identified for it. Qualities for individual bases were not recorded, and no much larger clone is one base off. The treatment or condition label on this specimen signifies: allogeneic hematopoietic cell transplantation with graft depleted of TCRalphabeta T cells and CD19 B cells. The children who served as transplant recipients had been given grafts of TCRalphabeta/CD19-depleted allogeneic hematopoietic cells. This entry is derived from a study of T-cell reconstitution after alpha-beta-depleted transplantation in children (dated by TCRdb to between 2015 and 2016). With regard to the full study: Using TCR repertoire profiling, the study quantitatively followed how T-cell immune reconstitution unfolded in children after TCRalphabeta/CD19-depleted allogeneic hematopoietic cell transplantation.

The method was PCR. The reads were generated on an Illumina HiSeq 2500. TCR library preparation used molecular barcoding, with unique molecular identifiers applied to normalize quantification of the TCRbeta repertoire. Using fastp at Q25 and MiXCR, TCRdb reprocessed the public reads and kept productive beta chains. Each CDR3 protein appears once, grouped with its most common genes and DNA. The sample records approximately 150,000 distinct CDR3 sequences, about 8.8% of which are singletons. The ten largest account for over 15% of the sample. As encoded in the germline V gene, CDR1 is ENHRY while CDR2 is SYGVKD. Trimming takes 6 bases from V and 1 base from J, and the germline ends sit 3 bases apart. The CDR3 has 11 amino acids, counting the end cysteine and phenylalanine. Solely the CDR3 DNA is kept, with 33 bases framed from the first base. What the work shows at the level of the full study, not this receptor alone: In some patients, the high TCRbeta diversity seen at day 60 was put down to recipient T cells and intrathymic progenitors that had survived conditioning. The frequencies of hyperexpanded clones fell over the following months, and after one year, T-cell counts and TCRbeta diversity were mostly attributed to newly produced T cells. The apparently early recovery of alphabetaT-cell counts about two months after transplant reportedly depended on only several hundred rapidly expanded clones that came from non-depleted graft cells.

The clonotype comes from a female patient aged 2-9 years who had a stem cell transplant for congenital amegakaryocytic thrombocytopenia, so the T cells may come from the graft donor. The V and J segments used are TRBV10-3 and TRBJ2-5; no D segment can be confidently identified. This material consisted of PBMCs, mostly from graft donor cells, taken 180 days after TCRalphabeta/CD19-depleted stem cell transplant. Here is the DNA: TGTGCCATCAGAGTCCAAGAGACCCAGTACTTC. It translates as CAIRVQETQYF.